The sequence of this T cell receptor beta chain was determined in a study of early T cells in non-severe SARS-CoV-2 infection. The sample holds a few counts of this clonotype. TCRdb redid the calling of the 5' RACE reads with MiXCR, one entry per CDR3 protein. The data show tens of thousands of distinct CDR3 sequences, with less than 8.5% seen just once and approximately 8.3% held by the top ten. The sequencing input was whole blood. This TCR was sampled from an adult who was a healthcare worker with PCR-confirmed SARS-CoV-2 infection or an uninfected control (not recorded which).

CDR3: CASSPNRAGYTF. In DNA, the CDR3 is TGTGCCAGCAGTCCGAACAGGGCTGGCTACACCTTC. This chain uses TRBV7-2 with TRBJ1-2; perhaps TRBD1 as D (6 bases). The germline V gene has CDR1 SGHTA and CDR2 FQGNSA. Trimming pared 6 bases from V and 7 bases from J, leaving 12 bases between. The CDR3 is made up of 12 amino acids. The full variable domain, rest sourced from reference TRBV7-2 and TRBJ1-2, is GAGVSQSPSNKVTEKGKDVELRCDPISGHTALYWYRQSLGQGLEFLIYFQGNSAPDKSGLPSDRFSAERTGGSVSTLTIQRTQQEDSAVYLCASSPNRAGYTFGSGTRLTVV.